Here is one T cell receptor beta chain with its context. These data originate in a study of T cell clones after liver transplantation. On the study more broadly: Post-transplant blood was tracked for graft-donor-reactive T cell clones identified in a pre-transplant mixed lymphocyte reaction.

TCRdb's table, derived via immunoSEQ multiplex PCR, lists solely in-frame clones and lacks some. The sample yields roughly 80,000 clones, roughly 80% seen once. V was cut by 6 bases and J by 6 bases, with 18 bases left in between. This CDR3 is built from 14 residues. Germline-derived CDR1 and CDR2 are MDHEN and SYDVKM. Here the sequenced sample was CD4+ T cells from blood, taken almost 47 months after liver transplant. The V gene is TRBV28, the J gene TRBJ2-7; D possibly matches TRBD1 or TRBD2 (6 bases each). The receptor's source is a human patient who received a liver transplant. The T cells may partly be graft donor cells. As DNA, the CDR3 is TGTGCCAGCAGGGCCGGGGGCCTCGAAGGCGAGCAGTACTTC. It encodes CASRAGGLEGEQYF. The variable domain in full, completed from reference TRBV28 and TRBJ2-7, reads DVKVTQSSRYLVKRTGEKVFLECVQDMDHENMFWYRQDPGLGLRLIYFSYDVKMKEKGDIPEGYSVSREKKERFSLILESASTNQTSMYLCASRAGGLEGEQYFGPGTRLTVT.